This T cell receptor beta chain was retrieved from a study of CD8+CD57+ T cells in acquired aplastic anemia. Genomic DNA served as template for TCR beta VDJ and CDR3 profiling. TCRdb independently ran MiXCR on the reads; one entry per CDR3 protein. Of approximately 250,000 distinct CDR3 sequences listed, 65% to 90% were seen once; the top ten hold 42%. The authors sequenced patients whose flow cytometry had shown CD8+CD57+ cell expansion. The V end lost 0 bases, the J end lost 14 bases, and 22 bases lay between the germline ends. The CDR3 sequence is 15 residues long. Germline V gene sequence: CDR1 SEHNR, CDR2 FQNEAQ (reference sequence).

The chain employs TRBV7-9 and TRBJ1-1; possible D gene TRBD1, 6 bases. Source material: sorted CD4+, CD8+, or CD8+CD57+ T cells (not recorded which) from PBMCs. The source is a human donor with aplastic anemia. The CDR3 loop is CASSLAGSGGANVFF. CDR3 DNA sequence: TGTGCCAGCAGCTTAGCGGGTAGCGGGGGGGCCAACGTCTTCTTT. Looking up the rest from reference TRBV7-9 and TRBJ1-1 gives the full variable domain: DTGVSQNPRHKITKRGQNVTFRCDPISEHNRLYWYRQTLGQGPEFLTYFQNEAQLEKSRLLSDRFSAERPKGSFSTLEIQRTEQGDSAMYLCASSLAGSGGANVFFGQGTRLTVV.